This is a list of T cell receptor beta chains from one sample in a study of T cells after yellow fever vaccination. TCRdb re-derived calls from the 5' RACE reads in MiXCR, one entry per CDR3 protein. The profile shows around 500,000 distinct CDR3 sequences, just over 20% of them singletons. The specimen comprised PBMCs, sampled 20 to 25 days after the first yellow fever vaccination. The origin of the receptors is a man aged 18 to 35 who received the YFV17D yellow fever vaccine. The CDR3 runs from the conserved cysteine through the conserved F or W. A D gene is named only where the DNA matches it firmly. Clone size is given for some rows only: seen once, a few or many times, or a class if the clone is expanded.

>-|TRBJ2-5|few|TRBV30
TGTGCCTGGAGTGTAGGGTCGGAGACCCAGTACTTC
CAWSVGSETQYF
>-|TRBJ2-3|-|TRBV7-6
TGTGCCAGCAGCTTAGCGGGGGTGAGCACAGATACGCAGTATTTT
CASSLAGVSTDTQYF
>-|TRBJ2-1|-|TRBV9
TGTGCCAGCAGCGCGGGACAACTAACCTCCTACAATGAGCAGTTCTTC
CASSAGQLTSYNEQFF
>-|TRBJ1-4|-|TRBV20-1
TGCAGTGCCCGAGACCCTTACCAAGAAAAACTGTTTTTT
CSARDPYQEKLFF
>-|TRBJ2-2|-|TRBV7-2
TGTGCCAGCAGCTTAGTAGGGCAGAAGAACACCGGGGAGCTGTTTTTT
CASSLVGQKNTGELFF
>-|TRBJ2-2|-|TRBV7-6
TGTGCCAGCAGCCAAGAAGGGCTCACGAACACCGGGGAGCTGTTTTTT
CASSQEGLTNTGELFF
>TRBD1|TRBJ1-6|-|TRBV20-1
TGCAGGGGACAGGGTGATTCACCCCTCCACTTT
CRGQGDSPLHF
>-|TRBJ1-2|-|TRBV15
TGTGCCACCAGCGCGGAGGGTGGCTACACCTTC
CATSAEGGYTF
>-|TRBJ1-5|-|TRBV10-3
TGTGCCATCAGTGAGTCTTGGACAGTCGGTCAGCCCCAGCATTTT
CAISESWTVGQPQHF
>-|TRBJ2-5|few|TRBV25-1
TGTGCCAGCAGTGGAGACAACCAAGAGACCCAGTACTTC
CASSGDNQETQYF
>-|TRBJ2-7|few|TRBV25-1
TGTGCCAGCAGTGCCCCTGGGGAATACGAGCAGTACTTC
CASSAPGEYEQYF
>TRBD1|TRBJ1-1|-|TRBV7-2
TGTGCCAGCAGCCCAGGACAGGGAGGCCCACCTGAAGCTTTCTTT
CASSPGQGGPPEAFF
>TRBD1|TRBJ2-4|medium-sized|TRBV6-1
TGTGCCAGTGACAGGGGGCTCCTAGGGAACATTCAGTACTTC
CASDRGLLGNIQYF
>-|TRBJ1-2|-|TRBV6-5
TGTGCCAGCAGTTACTCTTCCGAAGACTATGGCTACACCTTC
CASSYSSEDYGYTF
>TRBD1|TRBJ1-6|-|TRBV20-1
TGCAGTGCTAGTGGGACAGGGCGGAATTCACCCCTCCACTTT
CSASGTGRNSPLHF
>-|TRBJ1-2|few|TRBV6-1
TGTGCCAGCAGCCAATCCGGGACCCATGGCTACACCTTC
CASSQSGTHGYTF
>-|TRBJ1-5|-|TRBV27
TGTGCCAGCAGTTTAACGGGAGATCATCAGCCCCAGCATTTT
CASSLTGDHQPQHF
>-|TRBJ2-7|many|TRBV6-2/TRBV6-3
TGTGCCAGCAGTCCCGCTACCTACGAGCAGTACTTC
CASSPATYEQYF
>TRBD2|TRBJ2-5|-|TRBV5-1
TGCGCCAGCAGTAACTATGCGGGAGTCGAGACCCAGTACTTC
CASSNYAGVETQYF